A selection of T cell receptor beta chains follows, all from one sample in a study of beta chain features in type 1 diabetes. This table comes from immunoSEQ multiplex PCR, and its TCRdb copy is limited to in-frame clones, with some not included. The repertoire consists of 25,000 or so clones, with 55% to 75% occurring once and the leading ten covering roughly 2%. Sequenced material: Tregs from blood. The receptors stem from a woman aged 40 to 50 in good health. CDR3s include the opening cysteine and the closing phenylalanine or tryptophan. D genes are given only for firm matches. A row's size may be missing; if present it is once, few, many or a size class.

CDR3 protein	CDR3 DNA	clone size	J gene	V gene	D gene
CASSGGGSGGAQETQYF	TGCGCCAGCAGTGGGGGGGGGAGCGGGGGGGCCCAAGAGACCCAGTACTTC	NA	TRBJ2-5	TRBV10-2	TRBD2
CASSGGQIFPLHF	TGCGCCAGCAGTGGAGGACAGATCTTCCCCCTCCACTTT	NA	TRBJ1-6	TRBV10-2	NA
CASSSLTGGNQPQHF	TGTGCCAGCAGTTCGCTGACAGGAGGCAATCAGCCCCAGCATTTT	few	TRBJ1-5	TRBV28	NA
CASSPQTSGYEQYF	TGTGCCAGCAGCCCACAGACTAGCGGCTACGAGCAGTACTTC	NA	TRBJ2-7	TRBV5-6	TRBD2
CSVSFERGANEQFF	TGCAGCGTTTCCTTTGAGCGGGGGGCAAATGAGCAGTTCTTC	NA	TRBJ2-1	TRBV29-1	TRBD2
CASNRQGVEQYF	TGTGCCAGCAACCGGCAAGGGGTCGAGCAGTACTTC	NA	TRBJ2-7	TRBV11-2	NA
CASSLGWGGNSYNEQFF	TGTGCCAGCAGCTTAGGTTGGGGGGGGAACTCCTACAATGAGCAGTTCTTC	few	TRBJ2-1	TRBV11-2	TRBD2
CASSLKDRGIYGYTF	TGTGCCAGCAGTTTAAAGGACAGGGGCATTTATGGCTACACCTTC	few	TRBJ1-2	TRBV27	TRBD1
CASSLGGQDNQPQHF	TGTGCCAGCAGCTTAGGTGGACAGGATAATCAGCCCCAACATTTT	NA	TRBJ1-5	TRBV7-9	TRBD1
CASNPAGDQETQYF	TGCGCCAGCAATCCAGCGGGGGACCAAGAGACCCAGTACTTC	few	TRBJ2-5	TRBV10-1	TRBD2
CASSQGTGSGNTIYF	TGTGCCAGCAGCCAAGGTACAGGCTCTGGAAACACCATATATTTT	NA	TRBJ1-3	TRBV4-2	NA
CSVEESGMGNQPQHF	TGCAGCGTTGAAGAGTCGGGGATGGGCAATCAGCCCCAGCATTTT	NA	TRBJ1-5	TRBV29-1	NA
CASSLTGAKQYF	TGTGCCAGCAGCCTTACAGGGGCCAAGCAGTACTTC	NA	TRBJ2-7	TRBV6-5	TRBD1
CASGPRGPEYNEQFF	TGTGCTAGTGGCCCGCGGGGGCCCGAGTACAATGAGCAGTTCTTC	NA	TRBJ2-1	TRBV12-5	NA
CASSLDSSTEAFF	TGTGCCAGCAGCTTAGATAGCAGCACTGAAGCTTTCTTT	NA	TRBJ1-1	TRBV7-9	NA
CSVELLAGWGTDTQYF	TGCAGCGTTGAACTACTAGCGGGGTGGGGCACAGATACGCAGTATTTT	NA	TRBJ2-3	TRBV29-1	TRBD2
CASVAGLAYYEQYF	TGTGCCAGTGTGGCGGGACTAGCGTATTACGAGCAGTACTTC	few	TRBJ2-7	TRBV7-2	TRBD2
CASSPDGGAGETQYF	TGTGCCAGCAGCCCGGACGGGGGGGCCGGAGAGACCCAGTACTTC	once	TRBJ2-5	TRBV5-8	TRBD2
CASSTLASLAWTGELFF	TGTGCCAGCAGCACCCTAGCGTCTCTAGCGTGGACCGGGGAGCTGTTTTTT	NA	TRBJ2-2	TRBV11-2	NA
CAIRRGGEYNEQFF	TGTGCCATCAGGCGGGGGGGAGAATACAATGAGCAGTTCTTC	NA	TRBJ2-1	TRBV10-3	TRBD2
CASSYRVGNEQYF	TGTGCCAGCAGCTACAGGGTCGGAAACGAGCAGTACTTC	NA	TRBJ2-7	TRBV7-6	NA
CASSVGGGETQYF	TGTGCCAGCAGTGTGGGAGGAGGAGAGACCCAGTACTTC	NA	TRBJ2-5	TRBV2	NA
CASSPRTGETEAFF	TGTGCCAGCTCACCCCGGACAGGGGAGACTGAAGCTTTCTTT	NA	TRBJ1-1	TRBV18	TRBD1
CASSLARNEQFF	TGCGCCAGCAGCTTGGCTAGAAATGAGCAGTTCTTC	once	TRBJ2-1	TRBV5-1	NA
CASSLPGGGALWPGEQYF	TGCGCCAGCAGTCTCCCGGGGGGAGGGGCTCTCTGGCCGGGCGAGCAGTACTTC	once	TRBJ2-7	TRBV23-1	TRBD2
CASSLGGSGGNTIYF	TGCGCCAGCAGCTTGGGAGGGTCGGGCGGAAACACCATATATTTT	NA	TRBJ1-3	TRBV5-1	NA
CASSEGLPTDTQYF	TGCGCCAGCAGCGAGGGACTACCCACAGATACGCAGTATTTT	few	TRBJ2-3	TRBV10-1	TRBD2
CASSYREGQMNF	TGTGCCAGCAGTTACCGCGAGGGACAAATGAACTTC	NA	TRBJ2-7	TRBV6-6	NA
CASSFGGVYNEQFF	TGTGCCAGCAGCTTCGGGGGGGTATACAATGAGCAGTTCTTC	few	TRBJ2-1	TRBV13	TRBD2
CASSFMGSGQPQHF	TGTGCCAGCAGCTTTATGGGAAGCGGTCAGCCCCAGCATTTT	NA	TRBJ1-5	TRBV5-6	NA
CASSQASSGVFTDTQYF	TGTGCCAGCAGCCAAGCCTCTAGCGGGGTCTTCACAGATACGCAGTATTTT	NA	TRBJ2-3	TRBV4-2	TRBD2
CASSLVKGAAVNTEAFF	TGCGCCAGCAGCTTGGTTAAGGGGGCCGCAGTGAACACTGAAGCTTTCTTT	NA	TRBJ1-1	TRBV5-1	TRBD1
CASSPRGSTDTQYF	TGTGCCAGCAGCCCCCGAGGTAGCACAGATACGCAGTATTTT	NA	TRBJ2-3	TRBV7-9	NA
CAREDQTKGNTIYF	TGCGCCAGGGAAGACCAGACGAAGGGGAACACCATATATTTT	NA	TRBJ1-3	TRBV23-1	NA
CASSGGLTLNYGYTF	TGTGCCAGCAGCGGAGGATTGACATTGAACTATGGCTACACCTTC	few	TRBJ1-2	TRBV7-9	NA
CASSLTGRNTEAFF	TGCGCCAGCAGCTTGACAGGACGGAACACTGAAGCTTTCTTT	NA	TRBJ1-1	TRBV5-1	NA
CASSLPRQGWYGYTF	TGCGCCAGCAGCTTACCCAGACAGGGATGGTATGGCTACACCTTC	NA	TRBJ1-2	TRBV5-1	TRBD1
CASKNGNTGELFF	TGTGCCAGCAAGAACGGGAACACCGGGGAGCTGTTTTTT	NA	TRBJ2-2	TRBV6-1	NA
CASSGGALAASTDTQYF	TGCGCCAGCAGCGGAGGGGCACTAGCGGCTAGCACAGATACGCAGTATTTT	NA	TRBJ2-3	TRBV5-1	TRBD2
CASSPHIRGTEAFF	TGTGCCAGCAGCCCTCACATCAGGGGCACTGAAGCTTTCTTT	NA	TRBJ1-1	TRBV14	NA
CASSLLAGGLGGLYTQYF	TGTGCCAGCAGCTTACTAGCGGGGGGGCTTGGGGGACTTTATACGCAGTATTTT	NA	TRBJ2-3	TRBV7-2	TRBD2
CAISIRTGDEQYF	TGTGCCATCAGTATCCGGACAGGGGACGAGCAGTACTTC	NA	TRBJ2-7	TRBV10-3	TRBD1
CASSLSSWGGDTQYF	TGTGCCAGCAGCTTAAGTTCGTGGGGCGGAGATACGCAGTATTTT	NA	TRBJ2-3	TRBV5-4	NA
CASSEGGVVYGYTF	TGTGCCAGCAGTGAAGGAGGGGTAGTCTATGGCTACACCTTC	few	TRBJ1-2	TRBV28	NA
CASGGTGYNEQFF	TGCGCCAGCGGGGGGACAGGCTACAATGAGCAGTTCTTC	NA	TRBJ2-1	TRBV5-1	TRBD1
CADGWGRGYNEQFF	TGTGCCGACGGCTGGGGGAGGGGGTACAATGAGCAGTTCTTC	once	TRBJ2-1	TRBV7-2	NA
CATSRDGSGDHGYTF	TGTGCCACCAGCAGAGATGGGTCAGGGGACCATGGCTACACCTTC	few	TRBJ1-2	TRBV15	NA
CASTPYRGPTNEQFF	TGCGCCAGCACCCCATATAGGGGTCCCACCAATGAGCAGTTCTTC	NA	TRBJ2-1	TRBV5-1	NA